A selection of T cell receptor beta chains follows, all from one sample in a study of response to subunit inactivated influenza vaccine. MiXCR, applied by TCRdb to the RT-PCR reads, yields one record per CDR3 protein. The sample includes roughly 520,000 distinct CDR3 sequences, around 25% of them seen just once. The source material was CD4+ T cells sorted from PBMCs, sampled approximately 5 days after vaccination. All receptors derive from a man aged 50 to 60 who received an inactivated influenza vaccine. Both conserved end residues are part of each CDR3. D genes are given only for firm matches. Rows may omit the clone size; those that give it use once, few, many or a size class.

v_gene,j_gene,d_gene,abundance,CDR3aa,CDR3nt
TRBV9,TRBJ2-1,TRBD1,NA,CASSELQGQQFF,TGTGCCAGCAGCGAATTACAGGGGCAGCAGTTCTTC
TRBV20-1,TRBJ2-1,NA,few,CSARLGTVGNEQFF,TGCAGTGCTAGATTGGGTACAGTCGGGAATGAGCAGTTCTTC
TRBV5-4,TRBJ2-7,TRBD2,NA,CASTPGAASGRYEQYF,TGTGCCAGCACCCCTGGGGCAGCTAGCGGGAGATACGAGCAGTACTTC
TRBV20-1,TRBJ2-5,TRBD2,NA,CSARDWREGQETQYF,TGCAGTGCTAGAGATTGGCGGGAGGGCCAGGAGACCCAGTACTTC
TRBV5-6,TRBJ1-6,NA,NA,CASSYATENSPLHF,TGTGCCAGCAGCTACGCGACGGAGAATTCACCCCTCCACTTT
TRBV5-1,TRBJ2-7,TRBD1,few,CASSLGGGQDYEQYF,TGCGCCAGCAGCTTGGGAGGGGGCCAGGACTACGAGCAGTACTTC
TRBV10-2,TRBJ2-3,TRBD2,NA,CASKRGKDTDTQYF,TGCGCCAGCAAGCGGGGGAAGGACACAGATACGCAGTATTTT
TRBV7-9,TRBJ2-3,NA,NA,CASSSLSIGWTDTQYF,TGTGCCAGCAGCTCTCTCTCGATAGGGTGGACAGATACGCAGTATTTT
TRBV27,TRBJ2-1,TRBD1,once,CASSVTGNEQFF,TGTGCCAGCAGTGTGACAGGGAATGAGCAGTTCTTC
TRBV14,TRBJ2-1,NA,few,CASSQLGGSWDEQFF,TGTGCCAGCAGCCAACTGGGGGGCTCCTGGGATGAGCAGTTCTTC
TRBV25-1,TRBJ2-5,NA,few,CASSEAMVGETQYF,TGTGCCAGCAGTGAAGCCATGGTGGGAGAGACCCAGTACTTC
TRBV11-2,TRBJ2-7,TRBD2,NA,CASSLATSGISYEQYF,TGTGCCAGCAGCTTAGCGACTAGCGGGATCTCCTACGAGCAGTACTTC
TRBV7-2,TRBJ2-2,NA,once,CASSNRDSGELFF,TGTGCCAGCAGCAACAGGGATTCCGGGGAGCTGTTTTTT
TRBV24-1,TRBJ2-3,NA,few,CATLEPGDPDTQYF,TGTGCCACTCTTGAACCGGGAGACCCAGATACGCAGTATTTT
TRBV7-9,TRBJ1-3,TRBD1,NA,CASSPTGGSDGNTIYF,TGTGCCAGCAGTCCAACAGGGGGATCTGACGGAAACACCATATATTTT
TRBV20-1,TRBJ2-7,TRBD2,NA,CSASSSGRTSSYEQYF,TGCAGTGCTAGTTCTAGCGGGAGGACCTCTTCCTACGAGCAGTACTTC
TRBV10-3,TRBJ1-1,NA,few,CAIQKGLETEAFF,TGTGCCATTCAAAAAGGGCTGGAAACTGAAGCTTTCTTT
TRBV25-1,TRBJ2-7,NA,NA,CASSESTAYEQYF,TGTGCCAGCAGTGAATCGACTGCCTACGAGCAGTACTTC
TRBV15,TRBJ2-1,TRBD2,NA,CATSRNRTSGKDEQFF,TGTGCCACCAGCAGAAATCGCACTAGCGGGAAGGATGAGCAGTTCTTC
TRBV11-2,TRBJ2-7,NA,few,CASSPGLWASSYEQYF,TGTGCCAGCAGCCCGGGGCTCTGGGCCAGCTCCTACGAGCAGTACTTC
TRBV6-5,TRBJ2-3,NA,NA,CASSYLPSRKQYF,TGTGCCAGCAGTTACCTCCCCTCCAGGAAGCAGTATTTT
TRBV5-1,TRBJ2-7,NA,NA,CASSFAGAERGEQYF,TGCGCCAGCAGCTTCGCAGGGGCTGAAAGGGGCGAGCAGTACTTC
TRBV4-3,TRBJ2-5,NA,NA,CASSQDLARAQETQYF,TGCGCCAGCAGCCAAGATCTAGCGAGAGCTCAAGAGACCCAGTACTTC
TRBV12-3/TRBV12-4,TRBJ1-6,NA,few,CASRPDRSSYNSPLHF,TGTGCCAGCAGGCCGGATCGGAGCTCCTATAATTCACCCCTCCACTTT
TRBV6-2/TRBV6-3,TRBJ1-5,NA,few,CASTDFGESQPQHF,TGTGCCAGCACCGACTTTGGGGAATCCCAGCCCCAGCATTTT
TRBV16,TRBJ2-1,TRBD2,few,CASSQSGTSHFF,TGTGCCAGCAGCCAATCGGGGACTAGCCACTTCTTC
TRBV12-3/TRBV12-4,TRBJ1-6,NA,few,CASRQGQTYNSPLHF,TGTGCCAGCAGACAAGGACAAACCTATAATTCACCCCTCCACTTT
TRBV6-2/TRBV6-3,TRBJ2-3,TRBD1,NA,CASSPGTGRADTQYF,TGTGCCAGCAGCCCCGGGACAGGGCGGGCAGATACGCAGTATTTT
TRBV29-1,TRBJ2-6,NA,few,CSVDTLGGNGANVLTF,TGCAGCGTGGACACCCTTGGGGGGAACGGGGCCAACGTCCTGACTTTC
TRBV20-1,TRBJ2-5,NA,few,CSARSAGWETQYF,TGCAGTGCTAGGTCGGCAGGGTGGGAGACCCAGTACTTC
TRBV20-1,TRBJ2-1,TRBD2,many,CSARTSGYNEQFF,TGCAGTGCGAGGACTAGCGGGTACAATGAGCAGTTCTTC
TRBV15,TRBJ2-1,NA,few,CATSRDFAYNEQFF,TGTGCCACCAGCAGAGACTTTGCCTACAATGAGCAGTTCTTC
TRBV7-2,TRBJ1-2,TRBD1,many,CASSATGGGNYGYTF,TGTGCCAGCAGCGCGACAGGGGGTGGGAACTATGGCTACACCTTC
TRBV5-5,TRBJ2-2,TRBD2,few,CASSSAGGRDTGELFF,TGTGCCAGCAGCTCGGCGGGGGGCAGGGACACCGGGGAGCTGTTTTTT
TRBV5-1,TRBJ2-5,NA,NA,CASSLGTQYQETQYF,TGCGCCAGCAGCTTGGGTACCCAGTACCAAGAGACCCAGTACTTC
TRBV4-1,TRBJ1-1,NA,once,CASSQDSAGAMNTEAFF,TGCGCCAGCAGCCAAGACTCGGCAGGGGCTATGAACACTGAAGCTTTCTTT
TRBV4-2,TRBJ1-5,NA,NA,CASSEWFRGGVNQPQHF,TGTGCCAGCAGCGAGTGGTTCAGGGGAGGAGTCAATCAGCCCCAGCATTTT
TRBV20-1,TRBJ2-1,NA,NA,CSASDSGYNEQFF,TGCAGTGCTAGTGACAGCGGTTACAATGAGCAGTTCTTC
TRBV6-2/TRBV6-3,TRBJ2-7,NA,NA,CASRYWDVSSYEQYF,TGTGCCAGCAGATACTGGGACGTGAGCTCCTACGAGCAGTACTTC
TRBV7-2,TRBJ2-5,TRBD2,few,CASSHSGAGETQYF,TGTGCCAGCAGCCATAGCGGGGCGGGAGAGACCCAGTACTTC
TRBV5-6,TRBJ2-1,TRBD2,NA,CASSFRSAAGGYNEQFF,TGTGCCAGCAGCTTTCGCTCGGCGGCGGGAGGTTACAATGAGCAGTTCTTC
TRBV7-2,TRBJ2-4,TRBD2,NA,CASSAGLAENIQYF,TGTGCCAGCAGCGCCGGACTAGCGGAAAACATTCAGTACTTC
TRBV11-2,TRBJ2-6,NA,NA,CASTQRGEVWAGANVLTF,TGTGCCAGCACACAAAGGGGGGAGGTATGGGCTGGGGCCAACGTCCTGACTTTC
TRBV12-3/TRBV12-4,TRBJ1-6,TRBD1,NA,CASTPTGTVNSPLHF,TGTGCCAGCACTCCCACCGGGACAGTTAATTCACCCCTCCACTTT
TRBV5-5,TRBJ1-6,NA,NA,CASSFWHDSPLHF,TGTGCCAGCAGCTTTTGGCACGATTCACCCCTCCACTTT
TRBV27,TRBJ2-5,TRBD1,NA,CTSRPHRGEETQYF,TGCACCAGCAGACCCCACAGGGGGGAAGAGACCCAGTACTTC
TRBV20-1,TRBJ2-5,NA,NA,CSAPAKETQYF,TGCAGTGCTCCGGCCAAAGAGACCCAGTACTTC